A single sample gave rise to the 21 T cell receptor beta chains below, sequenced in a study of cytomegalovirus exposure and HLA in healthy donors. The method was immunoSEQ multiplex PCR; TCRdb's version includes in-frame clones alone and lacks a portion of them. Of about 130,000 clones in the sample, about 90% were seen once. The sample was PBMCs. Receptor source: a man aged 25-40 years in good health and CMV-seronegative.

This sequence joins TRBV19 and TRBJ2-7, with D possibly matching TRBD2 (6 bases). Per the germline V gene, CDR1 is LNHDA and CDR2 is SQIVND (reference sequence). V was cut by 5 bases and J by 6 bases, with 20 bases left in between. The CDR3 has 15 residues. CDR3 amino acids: CASSAAGRLPLEQYF. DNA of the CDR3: TGTGCCAGTAGTGCAGCCGGGAGACTCCCCCTCGAGCAGTACTTC.

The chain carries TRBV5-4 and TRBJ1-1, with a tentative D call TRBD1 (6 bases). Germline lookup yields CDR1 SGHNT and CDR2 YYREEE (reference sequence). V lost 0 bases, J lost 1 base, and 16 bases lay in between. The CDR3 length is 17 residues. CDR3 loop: CASSLAPGTKPNTEAFF. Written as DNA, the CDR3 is TGTGCCAGCAGCTTGGCCCCAGGGACAAAGCCGAACACTGAAGCTTTCTTT.

CDR3 in amino acids: CASSLAGSSYEQYF. As DNA, the CDR3 is TGTGCCAGCAGCCTAGCGGGTAGCTCCTACGAGCAGTACTTC. The chain combines TRBV9 with TRBJ2-7, with 8 bases matching TRBD2. CDR3 length equals 14 residues. The germline gives CDR1 SGDLS, CDR2 YYNGEE. Trimming took 4 bases from V and 0 from J; bases not matched to a gene: 3.

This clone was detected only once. In DNA, the CDR3 is TGTGCCAGCAGTCAACAGGGGGGGACTCAGCCCCAGCATTTT. Translating it yields CASSQQGGTQPQHF. This sequence joins TRBV28 and TRBJ1-5; 8 bases fit TRBD1. This CDR3 is 14 amino acids long. The V and J ends lost 5 bases and 6 bases, in that order; junction bases with no gene match: 6. Germline CDR1 and CDR2: MDHEN and SYDVKM.

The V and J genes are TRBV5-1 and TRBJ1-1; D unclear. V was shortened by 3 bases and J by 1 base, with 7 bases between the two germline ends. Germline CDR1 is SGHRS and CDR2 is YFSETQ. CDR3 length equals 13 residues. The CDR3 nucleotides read TGCGCCAGCAGCTACTTCTCGAACACTGAAGCTTTCTTT. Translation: CASSYFSNTEAFF. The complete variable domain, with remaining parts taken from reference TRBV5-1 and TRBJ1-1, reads KAGVTQTPRYLIKTRGQQVTLSCSPISGHRSVSWYQQTPGQGLQFLFEYFSETQRNKGNFPGRFSGRQFSNSRSEMNVSTLELGDSALYLCASSYFSNTEAFFGQGTRLTVV.

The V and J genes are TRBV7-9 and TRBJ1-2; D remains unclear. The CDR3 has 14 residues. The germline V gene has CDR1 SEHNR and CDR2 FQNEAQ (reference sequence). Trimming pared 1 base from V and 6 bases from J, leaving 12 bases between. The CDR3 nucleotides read TGTGCCAGCAGCTTAGGTTCCCCTCAGGATGGCTACACCTTC. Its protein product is CASSLGSPQDGYTF. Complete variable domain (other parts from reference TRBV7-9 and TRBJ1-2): DTGVSQNPRHKITKRGQNVTFRCDPISEHNRLYWYRQTLGQGPEFLTYFQNEAQLEKSRLLSDRFSAERPKGSFSTLEIQRTEQGDSAMYLCASSLGSPQDGYTFGSGTRLTVV.

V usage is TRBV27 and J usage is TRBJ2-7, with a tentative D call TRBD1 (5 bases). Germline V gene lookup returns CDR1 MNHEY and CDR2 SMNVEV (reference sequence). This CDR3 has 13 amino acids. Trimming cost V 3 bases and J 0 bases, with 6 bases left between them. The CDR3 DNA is TGTGCCAGCAGTTTCCAGGGCTCCTACGAGCAGTACTTC. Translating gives CASSFQGSYEQYF.

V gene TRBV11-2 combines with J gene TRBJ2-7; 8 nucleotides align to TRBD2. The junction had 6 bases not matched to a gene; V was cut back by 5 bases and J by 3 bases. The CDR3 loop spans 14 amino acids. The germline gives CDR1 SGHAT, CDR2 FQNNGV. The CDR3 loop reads CASSLQSGSYEQYF. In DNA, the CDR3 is TGTGCCAGCAGCCTCCAAAGCGGGAGCTACGAGCAGTACTTC.

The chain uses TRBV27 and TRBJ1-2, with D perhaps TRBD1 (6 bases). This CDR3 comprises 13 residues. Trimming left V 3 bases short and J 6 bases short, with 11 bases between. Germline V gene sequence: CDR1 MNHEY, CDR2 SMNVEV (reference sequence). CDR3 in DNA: TGTGCCAGCAGTTTTGATGCAGGGGATGGCTACACCTTC. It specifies CASSFDAGDGYTF.

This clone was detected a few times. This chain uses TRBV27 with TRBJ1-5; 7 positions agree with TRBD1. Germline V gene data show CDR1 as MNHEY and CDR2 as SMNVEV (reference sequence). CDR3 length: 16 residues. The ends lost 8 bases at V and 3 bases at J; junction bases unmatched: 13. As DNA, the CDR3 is TGTGCCAGCTCACCCTTACGGGGACAGAACAATCAGCCCCAGCATTTT. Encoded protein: CASSPLRGQNNQPQHF.

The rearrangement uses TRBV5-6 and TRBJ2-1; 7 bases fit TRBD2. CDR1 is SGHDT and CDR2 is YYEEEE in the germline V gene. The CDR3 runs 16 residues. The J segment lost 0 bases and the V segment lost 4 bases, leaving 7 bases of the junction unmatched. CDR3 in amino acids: CASSPETSPSYNEQFF. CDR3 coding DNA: TGTGCCAGCAGCCCGGAGACTAGCCCCTCCTACAATGAGCAGTTCTTC.

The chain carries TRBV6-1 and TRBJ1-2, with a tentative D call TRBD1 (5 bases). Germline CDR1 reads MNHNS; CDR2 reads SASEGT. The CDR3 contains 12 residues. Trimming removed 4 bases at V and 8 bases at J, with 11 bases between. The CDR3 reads CASSAPGGGYTF. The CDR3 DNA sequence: TGTGCCAGCAGTGCTCCCGGGGGAGGCTACACCTTC.

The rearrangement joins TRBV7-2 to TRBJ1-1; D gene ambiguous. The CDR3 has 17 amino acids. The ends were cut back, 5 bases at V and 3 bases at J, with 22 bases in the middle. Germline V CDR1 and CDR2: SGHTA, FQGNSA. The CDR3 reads CASSRRKMNSYDTEAFF. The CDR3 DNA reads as TGTGCCAGCAGCCGCCGTAAAATGAATTCCTATGACACTGAAGCTTTCTTT.

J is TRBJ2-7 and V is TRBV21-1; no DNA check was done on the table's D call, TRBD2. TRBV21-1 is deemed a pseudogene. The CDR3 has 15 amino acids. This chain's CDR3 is CASSKFERDAYEQYF. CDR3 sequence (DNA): TGTGCCAGCAGCAAATTCGAGCGGGACGCTTACGAGCAGTACTTC.

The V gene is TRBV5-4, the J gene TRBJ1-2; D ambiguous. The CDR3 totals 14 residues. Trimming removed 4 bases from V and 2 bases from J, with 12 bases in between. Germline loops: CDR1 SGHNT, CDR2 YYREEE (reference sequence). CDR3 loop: CASSPSGQNYGYTF. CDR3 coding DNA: TGTGCCAGCAGCCCCTCGGGTCAGAACTATGGCTACACCTTC.

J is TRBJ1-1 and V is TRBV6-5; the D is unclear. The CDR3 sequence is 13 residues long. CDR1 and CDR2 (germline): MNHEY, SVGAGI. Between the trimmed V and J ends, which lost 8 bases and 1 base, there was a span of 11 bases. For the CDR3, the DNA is TGTGCCAGCCTGTCAGGAGGGAACACTGAAGCTTTCTTT. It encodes CASLSGGNTEAFF.

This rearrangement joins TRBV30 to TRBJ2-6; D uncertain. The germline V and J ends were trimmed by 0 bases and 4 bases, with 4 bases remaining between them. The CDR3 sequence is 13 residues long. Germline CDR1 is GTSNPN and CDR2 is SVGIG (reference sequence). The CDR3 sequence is CAWSVRGANVLTF. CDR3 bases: TGTGCCTGGAGTGTGCGAGGGGCCAACGTCCTGACTTTC.

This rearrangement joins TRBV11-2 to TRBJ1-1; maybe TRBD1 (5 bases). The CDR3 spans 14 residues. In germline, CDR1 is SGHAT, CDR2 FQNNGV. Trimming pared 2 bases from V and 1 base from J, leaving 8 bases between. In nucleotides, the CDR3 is TGTGCCAGCAGCTTACGGGGGGGGAACACTGAAGCTTTCTTT. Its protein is CASSLRGGNTEAFF.

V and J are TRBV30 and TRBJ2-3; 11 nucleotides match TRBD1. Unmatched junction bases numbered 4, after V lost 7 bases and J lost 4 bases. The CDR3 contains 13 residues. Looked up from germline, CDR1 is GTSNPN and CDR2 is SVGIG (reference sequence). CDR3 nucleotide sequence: TGTGCCTCGGGACAGGGGGTGGCAGATACGCAGTATTTT. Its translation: CASGQGVADTQYF.

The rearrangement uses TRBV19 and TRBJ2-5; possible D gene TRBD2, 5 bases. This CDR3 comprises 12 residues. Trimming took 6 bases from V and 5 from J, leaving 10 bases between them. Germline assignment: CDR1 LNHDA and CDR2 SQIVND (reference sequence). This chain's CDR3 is CASSEGEETQYF. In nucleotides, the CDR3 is TGTGCCAGTAGCGAGGGCGAGGAGACCCAGTACTTC.

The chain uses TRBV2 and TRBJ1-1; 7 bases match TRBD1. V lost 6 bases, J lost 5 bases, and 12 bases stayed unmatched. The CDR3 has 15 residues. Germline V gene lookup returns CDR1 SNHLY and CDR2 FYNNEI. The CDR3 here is CASRAHSGGETEAFF. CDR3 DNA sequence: TGTGCCAGCAGAGCACACTCAGGGGGTGAAACTGAAGCTTTCTTT.